This TCR beta chain was identified in a study of T cell repertoires in cytomegalovirus infection. Whole-study context: In the study, CMV epitopes included recently identified HLA-C-restricted and well-studied HLA-B-restricted ones.

In this sample, this clonotype turned up a few times. Antigen: not known. Germline CDR1 KGHSH, CDR2 LQKENI. The CDR3 is 16 residues long. The junction had 7 bases not matched to a gene; V was cut back by 2 bases and J by 3 bases. TCRdb reanalysed the reads using MiXCR and keeps one entry per CDR3 protein. The sample includes some 310,000 distinct CDR3 sequences, 20% to 25% of them seen just once. The source of this sequence is a human donor in good health (CMV status not recorded). Some clones in this sample may be carry-over from other donors' samples. The chain combines TRBV18 with TRBJ2-1; 7 bases match TRBD1. The source material was cultured PBMCs, sampled from culture after CMV antigen stimulation. CDR3 amino acids: CASSPRTGFGYNEQFF. In DNA, the CDR3 is TGTGCCAGCTCACCAAGGACAGGCTTTGGCTACAATGAGCAGTTCTTC.